This T cell receptor beta chain was sequenced during a study of cytomegalovirus exposure and HLA in healthy donors. The overall study: Of 300 to 500 genotyped donors, approximately 84% clustered with self-reported Caucasian donors. Study conclusions and caveats: Presence/absence analyses rested on an assumption that sequencing depth was roughly uniform across donors. A later analysis linked a missense variant in DCLRE1C to the trimming of TCR beta V and J genes.

Every donor was a healthy person donating bone marrow. PCR used 60 Vbeta primers and 13 Jbeta primers. Only in-frame clones appear in the TCRdb table, and some are missing; sequencing was by immunoSEQ multiplex PCR. In the table there are around 130,000 clones, 50% to 75% of which are singletons. Trimming stripped 4 bases from V and 5 bases from J, with 15 bases between. The CDR3 loop spans 14 amino acids. Per germline, CDR1 SNHLY and CDR2 FYNNEI. Turning to this clone: Its antigen is as yet unknown.

The J gene is TRBJ2-7, the V gene TRBV2; D is unclear. The sequence was obtained from a middle-aged woman in good health and CMV-seropositive. The sequencing sample was made of PBMCs. CDR3 region: CASSVSRVIHEQYF. CDR3 coding DNA: TGTGCCAGCAGTGTGTCACGGGTCATCCACGAGCAGTACTTC.